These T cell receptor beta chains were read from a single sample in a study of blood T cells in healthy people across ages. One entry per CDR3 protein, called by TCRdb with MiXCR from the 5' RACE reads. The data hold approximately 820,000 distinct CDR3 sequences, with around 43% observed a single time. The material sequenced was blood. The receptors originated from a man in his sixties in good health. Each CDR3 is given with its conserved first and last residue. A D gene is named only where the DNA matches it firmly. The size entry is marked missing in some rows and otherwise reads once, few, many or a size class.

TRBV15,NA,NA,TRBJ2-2,CATSRARLSGGLNTGELFF,TGTGCCACCAGCAGAGCGAGGCTTAGTGGGGGCCTGAACACCGGGGAGCTGTTTTTT
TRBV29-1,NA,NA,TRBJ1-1,CSVGGYRTEAFF,TGCAGCGTAGGGGGGTATCGGACTGAAGCTTTCTTT
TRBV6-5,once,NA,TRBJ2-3,CASPPGAGGDTQYF,TGTGCCAGCCCCCCCGGCGCTGGTGGAGATACGCAGTATTTT
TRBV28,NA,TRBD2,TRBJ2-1,CASTDGGGLYNEQFF,TGTGCCAGCACCGACGGCGGGGGGCTATACAATGAGCAGTTCTTC
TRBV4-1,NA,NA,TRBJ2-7,CASSQGSGQGGSEQYF,TGCGCCAGCAGCCAAGGTAGCGGACAGGGAGGGAGCGAGCAGTACTTC
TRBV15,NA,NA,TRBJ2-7,CATSREQGFNEQYF,TGTGCCACCAGCAGAGAGCAGGGATTCAACGAGCAGTACTTC
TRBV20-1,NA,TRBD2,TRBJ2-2,CSARGGSGGSNTGELFF,TGCAGTGCTAGGGGCGGTAGCGGGGGGTCCAACACCGGGGAGCTGTTTTTT
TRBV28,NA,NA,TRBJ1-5,CASSSRATGPVHF,TGTGCCAGCAGTTCGCGGGCCACGGGACCCGTGCATTTT
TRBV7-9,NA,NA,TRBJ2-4,CASGDQKNIQYF,TGTGCCAGCGGGGACCAGAAAAACATTCAGTACTTC
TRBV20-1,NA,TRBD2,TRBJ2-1,CSASIDGTSLFF,TGCAGTGCTAGTATAGACGGGACTAGCTTGTTCTTC
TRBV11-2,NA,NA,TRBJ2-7,CASSPRGTASSYEQYF,TGTGCCAGCAGCCCACGGGGGACGGCTAGCTCCTACGAGCAGTACTTC
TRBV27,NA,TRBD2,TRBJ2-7,CVSSLAGVKYEQYF,TGTGTCAGCAGTCTAGCGGGGGTTAAATACGAGCAGTACTTC
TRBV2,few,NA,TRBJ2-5,CASSVWGRETQYF,TGTGCCAGCAGTGTTTGGGGAAGGGAGACCCAGTACTTC
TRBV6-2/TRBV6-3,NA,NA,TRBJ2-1,CASSYSRGRNNEQFF,TGTGCCAGCAGTTACTCGAGGGGTAGGAACAATGAGCAGTTCTTC
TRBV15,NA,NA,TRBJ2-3,CATSRGGRTDTQYF,TGTGCCACCAGCAGAGGGGGGAGGACAGATACGCAGTATTTT
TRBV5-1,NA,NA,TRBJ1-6,CASSQQDYNSPLHF,TGCGCCAGCAGCCAACAGGACTATAATTCACCCCTCCACTTT
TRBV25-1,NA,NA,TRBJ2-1,CASSNHQGYNEQFF,TGTGCCAGCAGTAACCATCAGGGGTACAATGAGCAGTTCTTC
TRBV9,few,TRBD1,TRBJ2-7,CASSGAGTGTNEQYF,TGTGCCAGCAGCGGAGCCGGGACAGGGACCAACGAGCAGTACTTC
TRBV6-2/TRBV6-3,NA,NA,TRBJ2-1,CASSYGDPSSYNEQFF,TGTGCCAGCAGTTACGGGGACCCGAGCTCCTACAATGAGCAGTTCTTC
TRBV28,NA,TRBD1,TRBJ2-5,CASSTPFRDRAEQETQYF,TGTGCCAGCAGCACCCCTTTCCGGGACAGAGCTGAACAAGAGACCCAGTACTTC
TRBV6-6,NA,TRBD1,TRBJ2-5,CASTGGTGQETQYF,TGTGCCAGCACCGGTGGGACAGGGCAAGAGACCCAGTACTTC
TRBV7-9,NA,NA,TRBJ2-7,CASSNLERTDGKEQYF,TGTGCCAGCAGCAACCTCGAGCGGACCGATGGAAAAGAGCAGTACTTC